The present entry profiles one T cell receptor beta chain with its context. The antigen this receptor binds is unknown. No quality values exist for individual bases; no much larger clone is one base distant. This sample was taken from a study of identical twins (dated by TCRdb to about 2016). Some background on the complete study: TCR alpha and beta repertoires from monozygotic twins, unrelated adults of various ages and cord blood were deep-sequenced to test whether fetal clonotypes persist. To rule out contamination, replicate twin experiments were performed at different times with different library preparation protocols. What the work shows at the level of the full study, not this receptor alone: Recombination models systematically underestimated out-of-frame TCR alpha sharing in monozygotic twins but agreed with sharing between unrelated individuals. Compared with coincidental sharing between unrelated individuals, out-of-frame TCR alpha sequences shared between twins had an excess of sequences with low generation probability. Fewer insertions were carried by abundant cord blood beta clonotypes, a similar but weaker trend appeared in young adult naive repertoires, and no such trend appeared in memory repertoires. Because the same donors could not be followed over many years, the conclusions relied on cross-sectional statistical analysis. Zero-insertion analyses could be partly confounded by invariant T cells such as MAIT and iNKT, though diverse VJ usage argued against such confounding for most clonotypes. The excess sharing between twins in beta out-of-frame sequences was weaker because fewer shared sequences reduced the signal-to-noise ratio.

Measured from the cysteine to the phenylalanine, the CDR3 is 14 residues long. CDR3 DNA only is kept here, 42 bases in frame from base 1. Trimming costs V 2 bases and J 3 bases, and their ends lie 10 bases apart. CDR1 and CDR2, per the germline V gene, are MNHEY and SVGAGI. Receptors were amplified or captured by 5' RACE. TCRdb records Illumina HiSeq 2000 as the sequencer. Template switching added a universal primer binding site, and the final cDNA carried a unique molecular identifier that allowed TCR cDNA molecules to be counted accurately. Specific primers in the conserved constant-segment region were used to synthesize first-strand cDNA for TCR alpha and beta chains. To control for contamination, each cDNA library was double barcoded with a SMART-Mk sample barcode plus Illumina barcodes. TruSeq adapter sequences and Illumina sample barcodes were added in two successive PCR steps. The Illumina HiSeq platform was used with custom primers to sequence TCR alpha and beta cDNA libraries. Turning to the authors' computational methods: Unique molecular identifiers were extracted from raw reads with MiGEC, and CDR3 positions were determined with MiXCR. Recombination models were inferred per individual with the repgenHMM and IGoR tools using an EM algorithm. Shared clonotypes were analyzed with the tcR package in R, and sharing was normalized by the product of cloneset sizes. To study raw recombination without the effects of thymic and clonal selection, out-of-frame nonproductive sequences were analyzed. TCRdb reprocessing: public reads trimmed at Q25 with fastp, clones called with MiXCR, in-frame beta chains kept. One record per CDR3 amino acid sequence lists the most common genes and DNA. The V and J calls, along with clone size, are taken from TCRdb and not from the paper's own processing. This sample has 450,000 to 650,000 distinct CDR3 sequences in its table, and 9% to 10% of those were observed once. The ten largest account for 2.5% to 3.5% of the sample.

All donors were healthy Caucasians. The twin cohort comprised three pairs of female monozygotic twins, all aged about 18 to 29 years. Peripheral blood mononuclear cells were used as the source from which RNA for TCR libraries was isolated. This same sample was also part of a study on yellow fever vaccine responses in identical twins. The second study also describes: The authors reported that the T cell response to vaccination in identical twins appeared partly convergent and partly personalized. In the study, vaccine-responding T cell clones were precisely tracked in identical twins.

The sequence is built from TRBV6-5 and TRBJ2-5, with no confident D gene call. The origin of this receptor is a woman aged 18-29 years in good health. Source material: PBMCs. Read as DNA, the sequence is TGTGCCAGCAGTTACATCTCAGCCAAAGAGACCCAGTACTTC. Translated, it reads CASSYISAKETQYF.